This TCR beta chain appears in the sequencing data of a study of blood T cell repertoires in COVID-19. Across the study: Samples of COVID-19 (acute and convalescent) were obtained from the United States, Italy and Spain. Sources were T cells, B-cell-depleted T cells, or PBMCs; the material itself was cDNA or gDNA.

Under the authors' procedure: Reference gene primers were amplified, and this amplification served to estimate nucleated cell counts. TCRdb's copy holds only in-frame clones and misses some; the assay was immunoSEQ multiplex PCR. Clonal size and the V and J genes are those of that table, whereas D and trimming came from the DNA. This sample carries roughly 330,000 clones, over 70% of them seen once, and the ten largest clones take roughly 1.3%. The length of the CDR3 is 15 residues. From germline, CDR1 is KGHSH and CDR2 LQKENI. Trimming removed 6 bases at V and 0 bases at J, with 11 bases between. The rearrangement links TRBV18 to TRBJ2-2, with a tentative D call TRBD2 (6 bases). The clonotype originates from a woman aged 50 to 60 with acute or convalescent COVID-19. The sequencing input was peripheral blood. The CDR3 protein is CASSGGASNTGELFF. The CDR3 coding sequence is TGTGCCAGCTCTGGAGGGGCGTCGAACACCGGGGAGCTGTTTTTT. The variable domain in full, completed from reference TRBV18 and TRBJ2-2, reads NAGVMQNPRHLVRRRGQEARLRCSPMKGHSHVYWYRQLPEEGLKFMVYLQKENIIDESGMPKERFSAEFPKEGPSILRIQQVVRGDSAAYFCASSGGASNTGELFFGEGSRLTVL.